These 28 T cell receptor beta chains came from one sample sequenced in a study of blood T cell repertoires in COVID-19. Profiled with immunoSEQ multiplex PCR; TCRdb holds only in-frame clones, not every one. The sample carries fewer than 450,000 clones, 88% recorded once. The specimen was PBMCs or T cells enriched from blood (not recorded which). The receptors come from a woman aged 18-29 years who had recovered from COVID-19.

This clone appeared once. V and J are TRBV30 and TRBJ1-6, with a possible D match to TRBD1 (5 bases). Per the germline V gene, CDR1 is GTSNPN and CDR2 is SVGIG (reference sequence). The length of the CDR3 is 14 residues. Trimming took off 4 bases at V and 4 bases at J, with 11 bases between the two ends. CDR3 loop: CAWKLSGYNSPLHF. The CDR3, as DNA: TGTGCCTGGAAACTGTCAGGGTATAATTCACCCCTCCACTTT.

J is TRBJ2-1 and V is TRBV18; 11 nucleotides line up with TRBD1. Germline lookup yields CDR1 KGHSH and CDR2 LQKENI. Trimming removed 0 bases from V and 5 bases from J; junction bases left unmatched: 3. The CDR3 consists of 16 residues. CDR3 region: CASSPPSGQGDNEQFF. In DNA form, the CDR3 reads TGTGCCAGCTCACCACCCTCGGGACAGGGGGACAATGAGCAGTTCTTC.

V gene TRBV15 combines with J gene TRBJ2-5; a possible D gene is TRBD2 (5 bases). The CDR3 is 14 amino acids. Germline V CDR1 and CDR2: LNHNV, YYDKDF (reference sequence). The V gene lost 8 bases and the J gene lost 3 bases, with 16 bases spanning the gap. This CDR3 reads CATSEGVVKETQYF. In DNA form, the CDR3 reads TGTGCCACCTCCGAGGGTGTAGTCAAAGAGACCCAGTACTTC.

The J gene is TRBJ1-5, the V gene TRBV6-5; TRBD1 matches 8 bases. The CDR3 has 15 residues. Trimming at V came to 6 bases and at J to 6 bases, leaving 10 bases not matched to a gene. CDR1 and CDR2 (germline): MNHEY, SVGAGI. CDR3 DNA sequence: TGTGCCAGCAGCCCGGACAGGGCCCAGGGTCAGCCCCAGCATTTT. Translated: CASSPDRAQGQPQHF.

The chain is built from TRBV5-6 and TRBJ2-2, with a possible D match to TRBD1 (5 bases). V lost 4 bases, J lost 2 bases, and 9 bases lay in between. Per germline, CDR1 SGHDT and CDR2 YYEEEE. The CDR3 runs 14 residues. The CDR3 here is CASSPGQNTGELFF. For the CDR3, the DNA is TGTGCCAGCAGCCCAGGACAAAACACCGGGGAGCTGTTTTTT. The full variable domain, rest sourced from reference TRBV5-6 and TRBJ2-2, is DAGVTQSPTHLIKTRGQQVTLRCSPKSGHDTVSWYQQALGQGPQFIFQYYEEEERQRGNFPDRFSGHQFPNYSSELNVNALLLGDSALYLCASSPGQNTGELFFGEGSRLTVL.

This chain uses TRBV7-6 with TRBJ1-2; 7 bases map to TRBD1. The CDR3 has 13 residues. V gave up 5 bases and J gave up 2 bases; unmatched junction bases: 2. The germline V gene encodes CDR1 SGHVS and CDR2 FNYEAQ. CDR3 sequence (DNA): TGTGCCAGCAGCCCACAGGGGAACTATGGCTACACCTTC. Protein sequence: CASSPQGNYGYTF.

The chain recombines TRBV6-4 with TRBJ1-2; 10 nucleotides match TRBD1. The germline V gene encodes CDR1 MRHNA and CDR2 SNTAGT. The CDR3 sequence is 16 residues long. Trimming removed 4 bases from V and 4 bases from J; junction bases left unmatched: 9. The CDR3 nucleotides are TGTGCCAGCAGTGCGGAAGCCGGGACAGGGGCCTATGGCTACACCTTC. Its translation is CASSAEAGTGAYGYTF.

The V call is TRBV19, the J call TRBJ1-5; 8 bases match TRBD1. CDR3 length equals 16 residues. V shed 7 bases and J 0 bases; nucleotides not matched to a gene: 8. Germline CDR1 LNHDA, CDR2 SQIVND (reference sequence). The CDR3 sequence is CASKFGTGYSNQPQHF. CDR3 DNA sequence: TGTGCCAGTAAGTTTGGGACAGGCTATAGCAATCAGCCCCAGCATTTT.

Only one count was recorded for this clone. The rearrangement joins TRBV15 to TRBJ1-4; 9 nucleotides align to TRBD1. This CDR3 has 17 residues. J gave up 4 bases and V 8 bases, and 14 bases lay outside the gene matches. Germline lookup yields CDR1 LNHNV and CDR2 YYDKDF (reference sequence). DNA of the CDR3: TGTGCCACCGGATCACCCCCGGGGACAGGGAATAATGAAAAACTGTTTTTT. This translates into CATGSPPGTGNNEKLFF. Using reference TRBV15 and TRBJ1-4 for the parts outside the CDR3, the full variable domain is DAMVIQNPRYQVTQFGKPVTLSCSQTLNHNVMYWYQQKSSQAPKLLFHYYDKDFNNEADTPDNFQSRRPNTSFCFLDIRSPGLGDTAMYLCATGSPPGTGNNEKLFFGSGTQLSVL.

J is TRBJ2-5 and V is TRBV28; D is uncertain. This CDR3 has 11 residues. Germline V CDR1 and CDR2: MDHEN, SYDVKM. Trimming took 3 bases from V and 4 from J, leaving 3 bases between them. In DNA, the CDR3 is TGTGCCAGCAGTTTTAGAGAGACCCAGTACTTC. Its protein is CASSFRETQYF.

The chain couples TRBV19 to TRBJ2-7; 7 nucleotides align to TRBD2. With 1 base clipped from V and 3 bases from J, the junction kept 6 bases outside the gene matches. The CDR3 consists of 15 residues. Germline CDR1 reads LNHDA; CDR2 reads SQIVND (reference sequence). CDR3 nucleotides: TGTGCCAGTAGTATAGGACTAGCTGGTTTCTACGAGCAGTACTTC. Protein product: CASSIGLAGFYEQYF.

The rearrangement joins TRBV2 to TRBJ1-1; TRBD1 might be the D (6 bases). CDR1 SNHLY and CDR2 FYNNEI come from the germline V gene. V was trimmed by 6 bases and J by 2 bases, leaving 13 bases between them. The length of the CDR3 is 14 residues. The CDR3 protein is CASSVGQSNTEAFF. CDR3 nucleotides: TGTGCCAGCAGCGTTGGACAGTCAAACACTGAAGCTTTCTTT.

The chain links TRBV28 to TRBJ2-7, with TRBD1 matching over 8 bases. The V gene's germline CDR1 is MDHEN and CDR2 SYDVKM. The CDR3 has 14 residues. Unmatched junction bases numbered 4, after V lost 5 bases and J lost 1 base. CDR3 DNA: TGTGCCAGCAGTCGGACAGGGAGTTCCTACGAGCAGTACTTC. Protein sequence: CASSRTGSSYEQYF.

The V gene is TRBV28, the J gene TRBJ1-1; a weak D match, TRBD1 (6 bases). The CDR3 consists of 14 residues. The germline gives CDR1 MDHEN, CDR2 SYDVKM. Trimming pared 6 bases from V and 3 bases from J, leaving 14 bases between. This CDR3 is CASSPWGGHTEAFF. CDR3 DNA sequence: TGTGCCAGCAGCCCCTGGGGGGGGCACACTGAAGCTTTCTTT.

This chain joins TRBV12-5 and TRBJ2-7, with 7 nucleotides matching TRBD2. This CDR3 has 14 amino acids. V lost 5 bases, J lost 6 bases, and 10 bases stayed unmatched. Germline CDR1 is LGHNT and CDR2 is FRNRAP. For the CDR3, the DNA is TGTGCTAGTGGTCCAGGGCTAGCGGAGGGCGAGCAGTACTTC. It yields the protein CASGPGLAEGEQYF. The complete variable domain, with remaining parts taken from reference TRBV12-5 and TRBJ2-7, reads DARVTQTPRHKVTEMGQEVTMRCQPILGHNTVFWYRQTMMQGLELLAYFRNRAPLDDSGMPKDRFSAEMPDATLATLKIQPSEPRDSAVYFCASGPGLAEGEQYFGPGTRLTVT.

The chain is built from TRBV5-1 and TRBJ2-3; D unclear. V was pared by 1 base and J by 1 base, with 4 bases between. CDR1 SGHRS and CDR2 YFSETQ come from the germline V gene. CDR3 length: 13 residues. The CDR3 coding sequence is TGCGCCAGCAGCTTGATCGGCACAGATACGCAGTATTTT. This sequence encodes CASSLIGTDTQYF.

The chain has TRBV3-1 (or the pseudogene TRBV3-2) and TRBJ1-1; perhaps TRBD1 as D (6 bases). The CDR3 has 13 amino acids. From germline, CDR1 is LGHDT and CDR2 YNNKEL (reference sequence). Trimming stripped 4 bases from V and 9 bases from J, with 15 bases between. CDR3 sequence: CASSRRGGEKAFF. CDR3 coding DNA: TGTGCCAGCAGCCGCCGAGGGGGGGAGAAAGCTTTCTTT.

A few counts support this clone. The CDR3 protein is CASSLGSKHSPLHF. CDR3 coding DNA: TGTGCCAGCAGCTTAGGGAGTAAACATTCACCCCTCCACTTT. The chain is built from TRBV13 and TRBJ1-6, with D hard to call. Germline V gene sequence: CDR1 PRHDT, CDR2 FYEKMQ (reference sequence). Trimming removed 0 bases from V and 8 bases from J, with 8 bases in between. The CDR3 has 14 amino acids.

This clone was seen only a few times. The chain employs TRBV6-4 and TRBJ1-5; the D gene is possibly TRBD1 (6 bases). V was cut by 3 bases and J by 2 bases, with 8 bases left in between. This CDR3 has 14 amino acids. In germline, CDR1 is MRHNA, CDR2 SNTAGT. CDR3: CASSEAGGNQPQHF. CDR3 DNA sequence: TGTGCCAGCAGTGAGGCAGGGGGCAATCAGCCCCAGCATTTT.

This chain connects TRBV6-5 to TRBJ2-7; D possibly corresponds to TRBD1 (6 bases). V lost 2 bases and J 1 base, leaving 12 bases between the germline ends. The germline V gene has CDR1 MNHEY and CDR2 SVGAGI. This CDR3 has 15 amino acids. The CDR3 spells CASSYAPDRSYEQYF. For the CDR3, the DNA is TGTGCCAGCAGTTACGCGCCGGACAGATCCTACGAGCAGTACTTC.

This chain connects TRBV6-5 to TRBJ1-2; 8 nucleotides align to TRBD1. CDR3 length: 15 amino acids. Germline CDR1 is MNHEY and CDR2 is SVGAGI. V lost 5 bases and J lost 0; bases outside the gene matches: 5. The CDR3 DNA reads as TGTGCCAGCAGTCGACAGGGGATCTCTAACTATGGCTACACCTTC. Translated: CASSRQGISNYGYTF.

The rearrangement joins TRBV10-3 to TRBJ1-6; TRBD1 matches 9 bases. V was clipped by 10 bases and J by 6 bases; unmatched bases: 4. This CDR3 is built from 13 residues. Germline V gene sequence: CDR1 ENHRY, CDR2 SYGVKD. CDR3 sequence (DNA): TGTGCCACGGGACAGGGCGGTAATTCACCCCTCCACTTT. Translation gives CATGQGGNSPLHF.

V gene TRBV3-1 (or the pseudogene TRBV3-2) combines with J gene TRBJ1-1, with a tentative D call TRBD1 (5 bases). The length of the CDR3 is 12 residues. V was clipped by 1 base and J by 7 bases, with 7 bases between them. Germline values: CDR1 LGHDT, CDR2 YNNKEL (reference sequence). CDR3 sequence (DNA): TGTGCCAGCAGCCAAGGGGGGGGTGAAGCTTTCTTT. Its translation: CASSQGGGEAFF.

J is TRBJ1-2 and V is TRBV7-9; D might be TRBD1 (5 bases). In germline, CDR1 is SEHNR, CDR2 FQNEAQ (reference sequence). Between the trimmed V and J ends, which lost 5 bases and 0 bases, there was a span of 10 bases. The CDR3 is made up of 14 amino acids. The CDR3 here is CASSDRTSNYGYTF. For the CDR3, the DNA is TGTGCCAGCAGCGACCGGACATCTAACTATGGCTACACCTTC. Filled out from reference TRBV7-9 and TRBJ1-2, the complete variable domain reads DTGVSQNPRHKITKRGQNVTFRCDPISEHNRLYWYRQTLGQGPEFLTYFQNEAQLEKSRLLSDRFSAERPKGSFSTLEIQRTEQGDSAMYLCASSDRTSNYGYTFGSGTRLTVV.

This chain's CDR3 is CASSPKTQAKNIQYF. CDR3 DNA: TGCGCCAGCAGCCCCAAGACACAGGCCAAAAACATTCAGTACTTC. This chain connects TRBV5-1 to TRBJ2-4; D uncertain. V lost 4 bases and J 1 base, leaving 12 bases between the germline ends. CDR1 is SGHRS and CDR2 is YFSETQ in the germline V gene. There are 15 residues in the CDR3.

The chain links TRBV4-2 to TRBJ2-5, with D maybe TRBD1 (6 bases). This CDR3 has 14 residues. Germline loops: CDR1 LGHNA, CDR2 YNFKEQ. Trimming removed 4 bases at V and 5 bases at J, with 14 bases between. The DNA of the CDR3 is TGTGCCAGCAGCCGAGGACAGTCCTTTGAGACCCAGTACTTC. Encoded protein: CASSRGQSFETQYF.

The rearrangement uses TRBV4-1 and TRBJ1-2; possible D gene TRBD1, 5 bases. CDR1 is MGHRA, CDR2 YSYEKL, per germline. The CDR3 is made up of 14 amino acids. V was shortened by 0 bases and J by 7 bases, with 12 bases between the two germline ends. This CDR3 reads CASSQDRAAGGYTF. Written as DNA, the CDR3 is TGCGCCAGCAGCCAAGACAGGGCGGCCGGTGGCTACACCTTC.

This chain connects TRBV28 to TRBJ1-1; 9 positions match TRBD1. The CDR3 runs 16 residues. Per germline, CDR1 MDHEN and CDR2 SYDVKM. The CDR3 bases are TGTGTCTCTACCCCATCCGGACAGGGGAAGAACACTGAAGCTTTCTTT. This translates into CVSTPSGQGKNTEAFF.